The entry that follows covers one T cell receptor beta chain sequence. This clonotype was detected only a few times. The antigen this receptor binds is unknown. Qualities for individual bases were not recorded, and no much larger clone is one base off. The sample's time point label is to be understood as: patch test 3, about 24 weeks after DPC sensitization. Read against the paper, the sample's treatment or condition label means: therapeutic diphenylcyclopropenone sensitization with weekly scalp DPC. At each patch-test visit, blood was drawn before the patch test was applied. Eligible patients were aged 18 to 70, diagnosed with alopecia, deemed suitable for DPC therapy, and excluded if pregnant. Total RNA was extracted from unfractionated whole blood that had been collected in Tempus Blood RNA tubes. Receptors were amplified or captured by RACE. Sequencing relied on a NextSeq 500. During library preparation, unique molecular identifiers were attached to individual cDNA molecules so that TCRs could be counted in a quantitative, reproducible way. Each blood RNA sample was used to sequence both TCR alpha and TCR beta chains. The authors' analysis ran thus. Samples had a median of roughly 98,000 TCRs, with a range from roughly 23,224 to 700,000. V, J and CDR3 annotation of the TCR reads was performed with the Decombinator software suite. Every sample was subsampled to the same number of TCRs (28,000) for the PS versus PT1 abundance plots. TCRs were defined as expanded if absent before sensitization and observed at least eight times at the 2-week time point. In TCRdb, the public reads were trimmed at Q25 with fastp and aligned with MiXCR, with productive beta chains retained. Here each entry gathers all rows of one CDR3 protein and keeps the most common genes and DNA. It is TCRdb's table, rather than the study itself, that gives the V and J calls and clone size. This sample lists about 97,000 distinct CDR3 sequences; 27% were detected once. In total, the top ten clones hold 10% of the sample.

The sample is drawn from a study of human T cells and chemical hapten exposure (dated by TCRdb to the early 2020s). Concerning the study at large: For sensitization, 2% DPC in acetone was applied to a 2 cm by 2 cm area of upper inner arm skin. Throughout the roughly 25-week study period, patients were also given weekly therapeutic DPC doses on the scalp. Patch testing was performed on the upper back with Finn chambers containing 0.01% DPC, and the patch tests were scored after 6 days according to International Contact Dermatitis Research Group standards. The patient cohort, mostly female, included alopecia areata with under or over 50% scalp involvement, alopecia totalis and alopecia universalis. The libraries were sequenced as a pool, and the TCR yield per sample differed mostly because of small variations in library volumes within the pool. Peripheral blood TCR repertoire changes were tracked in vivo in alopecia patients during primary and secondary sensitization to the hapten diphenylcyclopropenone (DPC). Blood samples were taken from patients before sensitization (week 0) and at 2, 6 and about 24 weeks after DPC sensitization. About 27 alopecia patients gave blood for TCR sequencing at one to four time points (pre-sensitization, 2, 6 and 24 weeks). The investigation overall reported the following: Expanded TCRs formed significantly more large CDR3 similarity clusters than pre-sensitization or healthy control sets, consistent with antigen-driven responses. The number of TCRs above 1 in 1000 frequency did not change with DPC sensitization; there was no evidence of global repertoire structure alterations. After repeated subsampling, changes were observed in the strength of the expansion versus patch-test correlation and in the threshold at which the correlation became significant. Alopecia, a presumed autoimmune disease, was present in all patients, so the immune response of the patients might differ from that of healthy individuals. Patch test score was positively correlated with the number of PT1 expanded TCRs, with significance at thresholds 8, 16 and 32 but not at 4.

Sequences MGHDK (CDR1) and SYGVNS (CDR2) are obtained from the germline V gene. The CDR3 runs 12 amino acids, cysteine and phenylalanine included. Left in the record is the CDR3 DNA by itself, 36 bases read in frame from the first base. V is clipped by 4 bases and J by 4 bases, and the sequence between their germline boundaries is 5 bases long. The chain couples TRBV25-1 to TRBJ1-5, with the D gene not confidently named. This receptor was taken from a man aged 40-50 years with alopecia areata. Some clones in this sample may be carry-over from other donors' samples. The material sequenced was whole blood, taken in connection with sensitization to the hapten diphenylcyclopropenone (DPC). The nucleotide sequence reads TGTGCCAGCAGTGTGGGAAATCAGCCCCAGCATTTT. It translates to CASSVGNQPQHF.